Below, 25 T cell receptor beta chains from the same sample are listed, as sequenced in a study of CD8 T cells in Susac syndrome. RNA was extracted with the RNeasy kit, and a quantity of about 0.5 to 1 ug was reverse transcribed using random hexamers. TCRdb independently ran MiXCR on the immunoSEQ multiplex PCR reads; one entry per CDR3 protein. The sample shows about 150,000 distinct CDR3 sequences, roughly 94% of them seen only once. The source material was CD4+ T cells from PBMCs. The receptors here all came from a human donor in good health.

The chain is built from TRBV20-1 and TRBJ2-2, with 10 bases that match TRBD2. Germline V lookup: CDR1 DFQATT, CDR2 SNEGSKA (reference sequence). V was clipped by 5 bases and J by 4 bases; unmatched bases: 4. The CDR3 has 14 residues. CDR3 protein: CSALAGAGTGELFF. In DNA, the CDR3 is TGCAGTGCTCTAGCGGGAGCGGGCACCGGGGAGCTGTTTTTT.

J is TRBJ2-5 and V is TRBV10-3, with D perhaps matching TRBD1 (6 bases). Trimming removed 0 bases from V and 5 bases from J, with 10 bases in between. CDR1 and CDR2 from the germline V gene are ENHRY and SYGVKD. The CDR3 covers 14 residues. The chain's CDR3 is CAISESGGTETQYF. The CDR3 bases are TGTGCCATCAGTGAGTCAGGGGGAACTGAGACCCAGTACTTC.

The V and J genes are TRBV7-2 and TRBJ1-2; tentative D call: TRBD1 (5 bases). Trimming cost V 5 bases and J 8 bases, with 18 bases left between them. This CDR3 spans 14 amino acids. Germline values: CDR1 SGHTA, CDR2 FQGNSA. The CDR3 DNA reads TGTGCCAGCAGCATTGCCAGGGCGCCTCTGGGCTACACCTTC. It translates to CASSIARAPLGYTF.

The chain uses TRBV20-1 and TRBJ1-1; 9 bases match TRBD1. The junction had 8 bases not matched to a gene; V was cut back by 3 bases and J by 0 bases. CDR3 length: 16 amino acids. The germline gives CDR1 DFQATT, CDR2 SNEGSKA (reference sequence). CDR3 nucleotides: TGCAGTGCTAGCGCGACGGGACAGGGCATGAACACTGAAGCTTTCTTT. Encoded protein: CSASATGQGMNTEAFF.

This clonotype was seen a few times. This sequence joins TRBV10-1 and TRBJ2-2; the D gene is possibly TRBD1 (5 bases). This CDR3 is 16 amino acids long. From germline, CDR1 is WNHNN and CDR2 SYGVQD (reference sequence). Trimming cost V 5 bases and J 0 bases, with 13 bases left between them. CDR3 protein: CASSPGQGANTGELFF. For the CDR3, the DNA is TGCGCCAGCAGTCCCGGGCAGGGTGCGAACACCGGGGAGCTGTTTTTT.

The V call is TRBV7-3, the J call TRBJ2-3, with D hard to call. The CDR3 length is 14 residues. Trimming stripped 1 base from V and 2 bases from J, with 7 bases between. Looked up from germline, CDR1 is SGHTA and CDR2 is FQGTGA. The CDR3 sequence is CASSLSLDTDTQYF. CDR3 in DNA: TGTGCCAGCAGCTTAAGCCTTGACACAGATACGCAGTATTTT.

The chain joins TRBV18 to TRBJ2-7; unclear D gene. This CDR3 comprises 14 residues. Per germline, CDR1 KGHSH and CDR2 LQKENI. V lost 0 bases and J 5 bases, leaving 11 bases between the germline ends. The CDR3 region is CASSPPVDVNEQYF. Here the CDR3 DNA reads TGTGCCAGCTCACCACCGGTGGATGTCAACGAGCAGTACTTC.

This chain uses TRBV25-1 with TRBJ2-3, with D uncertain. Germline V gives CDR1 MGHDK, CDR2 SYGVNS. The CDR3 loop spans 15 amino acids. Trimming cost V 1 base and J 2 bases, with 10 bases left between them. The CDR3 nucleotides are TGTGCCAGCAGTGAATGGAACGGCTACACAGATACGCAGTATTTT. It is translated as CASSEWNGYTDTQYF.

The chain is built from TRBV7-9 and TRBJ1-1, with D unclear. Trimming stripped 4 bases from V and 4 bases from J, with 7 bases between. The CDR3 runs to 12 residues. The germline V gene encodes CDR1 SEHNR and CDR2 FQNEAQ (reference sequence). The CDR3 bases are TGTGCCAGCAGCTCCGATCGCACTGAAGCTTTCTTT. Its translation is CASSSDRTEAFF.

The CDR3 is CASSFNRIYGYTF. The CDR3 DNA sequence: TGTGCCAGCAGCTTCAATAGGATCTATGGCTACACCTTC. The rearrangement uses TRBV13 and TRBJ1-2; D uncertain. The V gene's germline CDR1 is PRHDT and CDR2 FYEKMQ (reference sequence). This CDR3 has 13 residues. The V end lost 3 bases, the J end lost 4 bases, and 9 bases lay between the germline ends.

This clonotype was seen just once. The CDR3 coding sequence is TGTGCCACCAGCCGGGGACTAGCGGGAGGTTGGCCCTACGAGCAGTACTTC. It encodes CATSRGLAGGWPYEQYF. The V and J genes are TRBV24-1 and TRBJ2-7, with TRBD2 identical over 15 bases. The germline V gene encodes CDR1 KGHDR and CDR2 SFDVKD. This CDR3 is 17 amino acids long. The ends lost 7 bases at V and 2 bases at J; junction bases unmatched: 8.

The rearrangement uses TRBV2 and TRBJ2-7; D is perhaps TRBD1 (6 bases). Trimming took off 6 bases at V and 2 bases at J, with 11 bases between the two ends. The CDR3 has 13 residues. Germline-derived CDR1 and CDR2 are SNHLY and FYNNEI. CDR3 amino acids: CASSQQGAYEQYF. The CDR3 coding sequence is TGTGCCAGCAGCCAACAGGGCGCCTACGAGCAGTACTTC.

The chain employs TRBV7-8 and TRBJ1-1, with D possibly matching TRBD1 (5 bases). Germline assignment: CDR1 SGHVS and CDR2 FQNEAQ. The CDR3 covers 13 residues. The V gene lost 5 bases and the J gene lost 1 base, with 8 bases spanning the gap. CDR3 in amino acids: CASSQTANTEAFF. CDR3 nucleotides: TGTGCCAGCAGCCAGACAGCGAACACTGAAGCTTTCTTT.

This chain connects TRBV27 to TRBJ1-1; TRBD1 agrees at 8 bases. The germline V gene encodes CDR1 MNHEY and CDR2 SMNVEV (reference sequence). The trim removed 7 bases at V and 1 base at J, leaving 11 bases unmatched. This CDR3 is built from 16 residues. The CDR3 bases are TGTGCCAGCACCCTCCGGCCCGGGACAGGGAACACTGAAGCTTTCTTT. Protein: CASTLRPGTGNTEAFF.

The CDR3, as DNA: TGTGCCTGGGGTACGGGACTAGCGATCTACGAGCAGTACTTC. Protein product: CAWGTGLAIYEQYF. The V call is TRBV30, the J call TRBJ2-7, with TRBD2 identical over 10 bases. Germline assignment: CDR1 GTSNPN and CDR2 SVGIG (reference sequence). The CDR3 extends over 14 amino acids. The V gene end was trimmed by 5 bases and the J gene end by 3 bases; junction bases not matched to a gene: 7.

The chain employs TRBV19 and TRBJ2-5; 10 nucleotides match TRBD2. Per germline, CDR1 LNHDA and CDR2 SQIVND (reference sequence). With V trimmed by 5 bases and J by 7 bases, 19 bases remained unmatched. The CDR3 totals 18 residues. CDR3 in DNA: TGTGCCAGTAGTCCGCTCAGCGGGAGGGCCCTCGTAATCGGGACCCAGTACTTC. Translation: CASSPLSGRALVIGTQYF.

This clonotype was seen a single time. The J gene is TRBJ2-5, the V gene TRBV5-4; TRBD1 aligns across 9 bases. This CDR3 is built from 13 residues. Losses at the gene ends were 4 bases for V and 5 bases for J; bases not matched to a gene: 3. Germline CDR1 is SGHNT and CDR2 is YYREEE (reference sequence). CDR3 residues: CASSVDRGETQYF. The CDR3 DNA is TGTGCCAGCAGCGTTGACAGGGGGGAGACCCAGTACTTC.

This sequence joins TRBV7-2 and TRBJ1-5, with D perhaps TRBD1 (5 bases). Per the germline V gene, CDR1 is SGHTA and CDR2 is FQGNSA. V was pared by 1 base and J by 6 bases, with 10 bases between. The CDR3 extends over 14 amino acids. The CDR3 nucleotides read TGTGCCAGCAGCTTAGGGGGGTTTGGTCAGCCCCAGCATTTT. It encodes CASSLGGFGQPQHF.

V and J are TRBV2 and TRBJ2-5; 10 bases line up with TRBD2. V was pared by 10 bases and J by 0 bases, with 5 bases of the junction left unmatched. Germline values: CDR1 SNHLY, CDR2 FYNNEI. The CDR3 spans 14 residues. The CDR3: CAKGTSENQETQYF. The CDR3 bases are TGTGCCAAGGGGACTAGCGAAAACCAAGAGACCCAGTACTTC. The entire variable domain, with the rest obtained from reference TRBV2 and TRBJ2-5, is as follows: EPEVTQTPSHQVTQMGQEVILRCVPISNHLYFYWYRQILGQKVEFLVSFYNNEISEKSEIFDDQFSVERPDGSNFTLKIRSTKLEDSAMYFCAKGTSENQETQYFGPGTRLLVL.

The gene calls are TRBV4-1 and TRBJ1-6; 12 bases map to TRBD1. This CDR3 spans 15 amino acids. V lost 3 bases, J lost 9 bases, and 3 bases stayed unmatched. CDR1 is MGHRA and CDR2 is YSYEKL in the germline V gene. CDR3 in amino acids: CASSQGQGAGSPLHF. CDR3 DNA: TGCGCCAGCAGCCAGGGACAGGGGGCGGGTTCACCCCTCCACTTT.

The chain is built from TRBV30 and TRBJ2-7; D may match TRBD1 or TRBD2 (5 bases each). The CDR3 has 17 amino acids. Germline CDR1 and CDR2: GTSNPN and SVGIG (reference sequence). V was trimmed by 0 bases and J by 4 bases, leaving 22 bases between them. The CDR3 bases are TGTGCCTGGAGTGTACCTCGGAGCAGGGTTGAGGGGTACGAGCAGTACTTC. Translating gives CAWSVPRSRVEGYEQYF.

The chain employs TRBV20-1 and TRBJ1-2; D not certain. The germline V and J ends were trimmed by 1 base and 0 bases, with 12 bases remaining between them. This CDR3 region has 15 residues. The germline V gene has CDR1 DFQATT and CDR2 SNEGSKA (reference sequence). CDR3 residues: CSARGFTDSNYGYTF. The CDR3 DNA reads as TGCAGTGCTAGAGGATTCACAGACTCTAACTATGGCTACACCTTC.

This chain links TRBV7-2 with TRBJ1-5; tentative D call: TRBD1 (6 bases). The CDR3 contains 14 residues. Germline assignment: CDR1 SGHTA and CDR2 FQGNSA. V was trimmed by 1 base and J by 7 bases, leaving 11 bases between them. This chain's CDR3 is CASSLGAGDQPQHF. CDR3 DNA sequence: TGTGCCAGCAGCTTAGGGGCAGGGGACCAGCCCCAGCATTTT.

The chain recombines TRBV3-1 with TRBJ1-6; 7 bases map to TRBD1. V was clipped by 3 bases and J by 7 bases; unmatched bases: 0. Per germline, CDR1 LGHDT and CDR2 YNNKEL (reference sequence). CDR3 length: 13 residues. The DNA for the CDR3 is TGTGCCAGCAGCCAGACAGGGAATTCACCCCTCCACTTT. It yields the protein CASSQTGNSPLHF.

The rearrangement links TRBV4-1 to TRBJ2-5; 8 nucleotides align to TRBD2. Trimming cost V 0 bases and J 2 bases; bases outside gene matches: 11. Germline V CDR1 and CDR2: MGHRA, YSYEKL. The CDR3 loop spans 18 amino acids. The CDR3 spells CASSQDGGGRHQQETQYF. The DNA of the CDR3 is TGCGCCAGCAGCCAAGACGGGGGGGGCCGACACCAACAAGAGACCCAGTACTTC.